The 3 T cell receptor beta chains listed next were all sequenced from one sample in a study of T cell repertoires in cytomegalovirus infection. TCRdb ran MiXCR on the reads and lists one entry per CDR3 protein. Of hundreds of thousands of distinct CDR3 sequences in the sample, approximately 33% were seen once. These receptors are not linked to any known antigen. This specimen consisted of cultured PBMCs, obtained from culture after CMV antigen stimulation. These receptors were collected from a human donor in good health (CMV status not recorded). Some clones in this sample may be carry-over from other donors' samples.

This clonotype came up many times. CDR3 loop: CASSHRRETPYEQYF. CDR3 bases: TGTGCCAGCAGCCATCGTAGGGAGACTCCCTACGAGCAGTACTTC. V is TRBV7-2 and J is TRBJ2-7, with D possibly matching TRBD2 (5 bases). The length of the CDR3 is 15 residues. Between the trimmed V and J ends, which lost 5 bases and 2 bases, there was a span of 16 bases. The germline V gene encodes CDR1 SGHTA and CDR2 FQGNSA.

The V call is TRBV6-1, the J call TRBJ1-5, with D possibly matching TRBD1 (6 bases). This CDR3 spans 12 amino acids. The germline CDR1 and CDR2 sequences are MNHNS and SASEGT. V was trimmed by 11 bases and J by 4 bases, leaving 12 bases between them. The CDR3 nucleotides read TGTGCCGGACAAACAGGGAATCAGCCCCAGCATTTT. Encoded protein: CAGQTGNQPQHF.

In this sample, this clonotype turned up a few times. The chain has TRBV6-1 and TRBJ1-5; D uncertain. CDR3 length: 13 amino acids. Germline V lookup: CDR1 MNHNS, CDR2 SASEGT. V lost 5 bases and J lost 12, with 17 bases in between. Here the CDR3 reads CASSSGVARVQHF. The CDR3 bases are TGTGCCAGCAGTTCCGGGGTTGCGCGGGTCCAGCATTTT.